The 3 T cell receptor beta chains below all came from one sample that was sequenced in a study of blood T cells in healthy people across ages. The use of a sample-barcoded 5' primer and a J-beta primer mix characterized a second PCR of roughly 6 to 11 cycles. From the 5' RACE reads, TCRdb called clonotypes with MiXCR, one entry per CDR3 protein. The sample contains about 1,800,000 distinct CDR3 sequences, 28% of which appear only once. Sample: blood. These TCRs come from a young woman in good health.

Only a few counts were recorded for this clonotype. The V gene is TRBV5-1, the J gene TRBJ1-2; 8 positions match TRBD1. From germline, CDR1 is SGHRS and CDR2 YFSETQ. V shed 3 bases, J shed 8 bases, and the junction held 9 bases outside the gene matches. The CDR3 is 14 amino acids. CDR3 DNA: TGCGCCAGCAGCTGGGGGGACAGGCCGGACGGCTACACCTTC. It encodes CASSWGDRPDGYTF.

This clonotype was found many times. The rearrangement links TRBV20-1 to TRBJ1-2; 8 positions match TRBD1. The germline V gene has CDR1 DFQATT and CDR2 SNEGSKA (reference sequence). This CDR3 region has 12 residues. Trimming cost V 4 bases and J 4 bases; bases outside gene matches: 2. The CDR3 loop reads CSATQGAYGYTF. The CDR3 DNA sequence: TGCAGTGCTACCCAGGGGGCCTATGGCTACACCTTC.

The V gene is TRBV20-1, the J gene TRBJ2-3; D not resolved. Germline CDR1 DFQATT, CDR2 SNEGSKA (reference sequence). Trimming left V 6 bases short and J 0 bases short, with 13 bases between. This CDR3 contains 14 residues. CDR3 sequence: CSAAELVSTDTQYF. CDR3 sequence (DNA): TGCAGTGCCGCGGAGCTAGTAAGCACAGATACGCAGTATTTT.